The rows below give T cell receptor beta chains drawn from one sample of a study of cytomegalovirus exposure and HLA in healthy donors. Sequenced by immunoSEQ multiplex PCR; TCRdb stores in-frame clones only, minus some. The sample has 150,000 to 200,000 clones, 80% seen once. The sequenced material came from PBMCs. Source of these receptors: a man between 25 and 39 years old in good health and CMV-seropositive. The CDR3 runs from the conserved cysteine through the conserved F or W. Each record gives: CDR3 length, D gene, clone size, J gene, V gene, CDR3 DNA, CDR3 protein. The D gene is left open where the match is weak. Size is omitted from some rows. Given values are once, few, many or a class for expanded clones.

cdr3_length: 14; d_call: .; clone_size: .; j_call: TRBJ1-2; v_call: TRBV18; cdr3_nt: TGTGCCAGCTCCCCGGAACAGGGTTACTATGGCTACACCTTC; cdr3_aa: CASSPEQGYYGYTF
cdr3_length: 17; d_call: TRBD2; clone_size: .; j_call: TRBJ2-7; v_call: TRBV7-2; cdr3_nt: TGTGCCAGCAGCTTATTCGCCGGGACTAGCTCTCGCTACGAGCAGTACTTC; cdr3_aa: CASSLFAGTSSRYEQYF
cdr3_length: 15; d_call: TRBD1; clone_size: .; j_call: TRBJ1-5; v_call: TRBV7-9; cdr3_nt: TGTGCCAGCAGCTGGACAGGGAATCCCAATCAGCCCCAGCATTTT; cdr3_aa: CASSWTGNPNQPQHF
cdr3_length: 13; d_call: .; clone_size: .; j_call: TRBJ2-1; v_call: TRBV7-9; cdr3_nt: TGTGCCAGCTACCTGGGCCCCAACAATGAGCAGTTCTTC; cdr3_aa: CASYLGPNNEQFF
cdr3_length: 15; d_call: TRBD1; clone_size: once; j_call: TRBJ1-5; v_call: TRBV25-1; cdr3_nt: TGTGCCAGCAGTGAACCGGGACAGCGCAATCAGCCCCAGCATTTT; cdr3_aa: CASSEPGQRNQPQHF
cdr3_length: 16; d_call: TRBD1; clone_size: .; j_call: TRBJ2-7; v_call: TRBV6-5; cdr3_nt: TGTGCCAGCAGTTACTCAGGGGGAGGGGACAGGGACGAGCAGTACTTC; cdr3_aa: CASSYSGGGDRDEQYF
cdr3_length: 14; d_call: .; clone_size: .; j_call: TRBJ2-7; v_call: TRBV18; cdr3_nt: TGTGCCAGCTCACGCGGAGGGGGCAACTACGAGCAGTACTTC; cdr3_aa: CASSRGGGNYEQYF
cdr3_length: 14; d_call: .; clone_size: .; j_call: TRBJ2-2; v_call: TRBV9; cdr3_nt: TGTGCCAGCAGCGTAGGAGGTCTCGCCGGGGAGCTGTTTTTT; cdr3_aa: CASSVGGLAGELFF
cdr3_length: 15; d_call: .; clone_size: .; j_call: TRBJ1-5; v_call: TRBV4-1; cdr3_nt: TGCGCCAGCAGCCAATACAGGGACGACAATCAGCCCCAGCATTTT; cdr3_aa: CASSQYRDDNQPQHF
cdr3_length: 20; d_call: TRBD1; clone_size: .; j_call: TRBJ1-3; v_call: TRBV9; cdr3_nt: TGTGCCAGCAGCGTAGGCCCAAACCTAGACAGGGGGCTTACTGGAAACACCATATATTTT; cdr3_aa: CASSVGPNLDRGLTGNTIYF
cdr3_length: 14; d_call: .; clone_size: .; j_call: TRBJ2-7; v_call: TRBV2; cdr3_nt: TGTGCCAGCATCACAGGGAGGGGCTCCTACGAGCAGTACTTC; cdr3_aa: CASITGRGSYEQYF
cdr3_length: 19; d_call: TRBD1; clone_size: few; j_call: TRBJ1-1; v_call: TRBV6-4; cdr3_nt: TGTGCCAGCAGTGAGGTTGTCCCGTCCCAGGGGGACCTGAACACTGAAGCTTTCTTT; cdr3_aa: CASSEVVPSQGDLNTEAFF
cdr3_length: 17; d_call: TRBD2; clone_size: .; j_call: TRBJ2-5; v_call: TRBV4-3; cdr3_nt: TGCGCCAGCAGCCAAGGGCCTAGCGGGGGGCTCCAGGAGACCCAGTACTTC; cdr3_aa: CASSQGPSGGLQETQYF
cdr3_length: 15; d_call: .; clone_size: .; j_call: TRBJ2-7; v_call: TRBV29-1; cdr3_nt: TGCAGCGTTGTAGGAGGGACAGAGGAACCCTACGAGCAGTACTTC; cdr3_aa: CSVVGGTEEPYEQYF
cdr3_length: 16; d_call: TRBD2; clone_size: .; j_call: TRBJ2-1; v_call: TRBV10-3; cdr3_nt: TGTGCCACCACCTTCCGGGGTCGGGAGGCAAACAATGAGCAGTTCTTC; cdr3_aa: CATTFRGREANNEQFF
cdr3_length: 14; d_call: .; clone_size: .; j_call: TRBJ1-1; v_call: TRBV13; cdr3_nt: TGTGCCAGCAGCTTAGGGACCGGACTTGCTGAGTCTTTCTTT; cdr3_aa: CASSLGTGLAESFF
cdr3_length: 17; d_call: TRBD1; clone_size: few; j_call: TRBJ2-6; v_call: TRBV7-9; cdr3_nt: TGTTCCAGCAGATTCAGGGACAGACTTAATGGGGCCAACGTCCTGACTTTC; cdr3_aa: CSSRFRDRLNGANVLTF
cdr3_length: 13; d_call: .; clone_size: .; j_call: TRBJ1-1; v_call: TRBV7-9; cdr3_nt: TGTGCCAGCAGCTTCGGGGGGAGGGCTGAAGCTTTCTTT; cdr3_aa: CASSFGGRAEAFF
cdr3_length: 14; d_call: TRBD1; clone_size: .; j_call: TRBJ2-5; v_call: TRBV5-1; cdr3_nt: TGCGCCAGCAGCTTGGGGACAGGACAAGAGACCCAGTACTTC; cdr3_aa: CASSLGTGQETQYF
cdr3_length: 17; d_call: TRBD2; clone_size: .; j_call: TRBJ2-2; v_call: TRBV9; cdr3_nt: TGTGCCAGCAGCGTAGCGGGACTAGCGGGTAGGAACGGGGAGCTGTTTTTT; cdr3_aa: CASSVAGLAGRNGELFF
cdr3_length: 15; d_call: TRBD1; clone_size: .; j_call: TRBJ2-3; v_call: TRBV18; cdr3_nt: TGTGCCAGCTCACTTGGACAGGGTGTAACAGATACGCAGTATTTT; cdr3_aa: CASSLGQGVTDTQYF
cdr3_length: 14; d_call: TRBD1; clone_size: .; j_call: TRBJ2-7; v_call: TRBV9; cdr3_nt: TGTGCCAGCAGCTCAAGGGACAGCTCCTACGAGCAGTACTTC; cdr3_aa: CASSSRDSSYEQYF
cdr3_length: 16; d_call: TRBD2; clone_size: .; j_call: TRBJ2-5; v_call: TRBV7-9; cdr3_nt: TGTGCCAGCAGCTCTGGACTAGCGGGGGTTCAAGAGACCCAGTACTTC; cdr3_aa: CASSSGLAGVQETQYF
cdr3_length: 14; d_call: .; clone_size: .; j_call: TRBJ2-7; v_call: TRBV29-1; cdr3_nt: TGCAGCGTTGAGAACACGCGGGCGGGGTCCGAGCAGTACTTC; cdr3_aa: CSVENTRAGSEQYF
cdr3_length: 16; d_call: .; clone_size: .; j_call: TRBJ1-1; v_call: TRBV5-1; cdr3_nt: TGCGCCAGCAGCTTGGAACCCCTACAGCCCGGCACTGAAGCTTTCTTT; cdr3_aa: CASSLEPLQPGTEAFF
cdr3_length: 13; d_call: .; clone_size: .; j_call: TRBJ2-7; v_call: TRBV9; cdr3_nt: TGTGCCAGCAGCGTCGCCAGCTCCTACGAGCAGTACTTC; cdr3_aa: CASSVASSYEQYF
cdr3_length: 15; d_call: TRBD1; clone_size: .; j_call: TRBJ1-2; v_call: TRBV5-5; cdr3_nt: TGTGCCAGCAGCTTGGGGCAGGGGGCGGGCTATGGCTACACCTTC; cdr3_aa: CASSLGQGAGYGYTF
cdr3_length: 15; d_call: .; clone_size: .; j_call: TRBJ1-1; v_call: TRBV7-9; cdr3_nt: TGTGCCAGCAGCGCCAACTTAGCGGTTAACACTGAAGCTTTCTTT; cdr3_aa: CASSANLAVNTEAFF
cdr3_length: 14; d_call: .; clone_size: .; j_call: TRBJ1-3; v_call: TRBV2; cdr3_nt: TGTGCCAGCAGGGGCCAGGGCAGTGGAAACACCATATATTTT; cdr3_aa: CASRGQGSGNTIYF
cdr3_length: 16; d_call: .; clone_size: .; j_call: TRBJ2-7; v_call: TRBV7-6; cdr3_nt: TGTGCCAGCAGCTTTGACAGGTGGGTCCTCAAGTACGAGCAGTACTTC; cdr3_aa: CASSFDRWVLKYEQYF
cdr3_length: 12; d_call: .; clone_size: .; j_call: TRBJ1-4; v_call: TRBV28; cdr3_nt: TGTGCCAGCAGTTCGAGGAGAACGGACTTTTTATTT; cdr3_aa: CASSSRRTDFLF
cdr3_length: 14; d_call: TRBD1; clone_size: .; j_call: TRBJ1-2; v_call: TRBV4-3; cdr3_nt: TGCGCCAGCAGCCAGCCGGGACAGGTTGATGGCTACACCTTC; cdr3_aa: CASSQPGQVDGYTF
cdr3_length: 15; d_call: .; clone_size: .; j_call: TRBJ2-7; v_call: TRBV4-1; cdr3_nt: TGCGCCAGCAGCCAAGAAGACAGGGACTTGGACGAGCAGTACTTC; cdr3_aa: CASSQEDRDLDEQYF
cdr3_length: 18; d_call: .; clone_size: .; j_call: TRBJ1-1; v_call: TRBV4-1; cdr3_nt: TGCGCCAGCAGCCAAGATAGGGGAGGCGTAGGGTTGAACACTGAAGCTTTCTTT; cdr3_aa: CASSQDRGGVGLNTEAFF
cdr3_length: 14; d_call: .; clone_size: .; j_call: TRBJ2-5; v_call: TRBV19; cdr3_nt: TGTGCCAGTAGTACCGCGGGCCTCCCGGAGACCCAGTACTTC; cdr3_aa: CASSTAGLPETQYF